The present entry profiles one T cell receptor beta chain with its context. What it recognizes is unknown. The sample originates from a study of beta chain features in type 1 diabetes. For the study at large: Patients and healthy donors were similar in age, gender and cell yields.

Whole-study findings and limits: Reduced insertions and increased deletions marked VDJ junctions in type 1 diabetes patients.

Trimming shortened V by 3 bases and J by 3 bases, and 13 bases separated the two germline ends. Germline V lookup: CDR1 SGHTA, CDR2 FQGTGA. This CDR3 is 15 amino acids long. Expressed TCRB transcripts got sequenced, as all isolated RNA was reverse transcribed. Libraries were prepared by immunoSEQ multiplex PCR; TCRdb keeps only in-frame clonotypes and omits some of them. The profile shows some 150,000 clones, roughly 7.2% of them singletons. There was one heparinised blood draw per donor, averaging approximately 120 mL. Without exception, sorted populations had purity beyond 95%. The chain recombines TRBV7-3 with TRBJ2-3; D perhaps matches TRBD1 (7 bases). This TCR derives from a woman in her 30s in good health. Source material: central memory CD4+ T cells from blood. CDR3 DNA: TGTGCCAGCAGCTTTAGGCAGGGGGGAACAGATACGCAGTATTTT. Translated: CASSFRQGGTDTQYF. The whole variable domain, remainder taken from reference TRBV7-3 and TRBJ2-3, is GAGVSQTPSNKVTEKGKYVELRCDPISGHTALYWYRQSLGQGPEFLIYFQGTGAADDSGLPNDRFFAVRPEGSVSTLKIQRTERGDSAVYLCASSFRQGGTDTQYFGPGTRLTVL.